The TCR beta chain described here comes from a study of blood T cells in healthy people across ages (dated by TCRdb to about 2015). For the study in its entirety: In model experiments, roughly one uniquely barcoded TCR beta cDNA molecule per two T cells was captured by template switching. The study measured age-related changes in TCR beta repertoire diversity using deep sequencing normalized with unique cDNA molecular identifiers. The donors were split into four age groups: young (average about 16 years), middle-aged (roughly 39), aged (more than 60) and long-lived (about 74). To avoid experimental bias, donors of different ages were distributed randomly across sequencing lanes. The study analyzed two additional independent replicas of 1 million unique cDNA reads from the same blood draw for two donors, one aged 18 to 30 and one aged 80 or older.

The investigation overall reported the following: Compared with the aged group, the long-lived group had more naive CD4+ T cells, fewer expanded clones and increased TCR diversity, a pattern suggesting age selection. Observed TCR beta diversity correlated strongly with the percentage of naive T cells measured by flow cytometry. Donor CMV infection status was unknown, potentially confounding age-related changes in expanded clonotypes. Observed TCR beta diversity per million T cells fell roughly linearly with age, and a significant reduction was already apparent by age about 36. Estimates of total diversity from one million sequenced T cells were regarded as lower bounds and underestimates. Since profiling was done on bulk unsorted PBMCs, naive and antigen-experienced compartments could not be conclusively compared.

Note on this clonotype: What antigen it recognizes has not been identified. It has no much larger one-base neighbor in the sample; base qualities were not kept.

Library preparation employed 5' RACE. Instrument on record: Illumina HiSeq 2500. A second PCR of roughly 7 to 12 cycles was run with a J-beta primer mix and a sample-barcoded 5' primer. A unique molecular identifier was introduced onto each TCR beta cDNA molecule by a template-switch 5' adaptor carrying 12 random nucleotides. Each sample yielded at least 2.5 million CDR3-containing paired-end reads. First-strand cDNA was synthesized from all RNA with the Mint cDNA synthesis kit, primed by a TRBC-specific oligonucleotide. After uracil-DNA glycosylase treatment, a first 18-cycle PCR used universal primers M1SS and BC2_uni_R on all cDNA. The original methods were these. Normalization of each sample was performed by random selection of 1 million high-quality reads, each carrying a distinct molecular identifier. Reads sharing molecular identifiers were discarded rather than binned into consensus sequences. MiTCR, set to a Q25 quality threshold and the strictest error-elimination algorithm, was used for CDR3 identification, clonotype clustering and error correction. Lower-bound total TCR beta diversity was estimated with a nonparametric unseen species model using Euler transformation. TCRdb reran the public reads through fastp at Q25 and MiXCR, keeping productive beta chains. Under each unique CDR3 protein, matching rows form one entry showing the most common genes and DNA. Clone size and V and J calls follow TCRdb, not the original study. Across this sample there are under 1,000,000 distinct CDR3 sequences, with roughly 35% seen only once. 10% to 15% of the sample rests with the top ten.

The CDR3 starts with the cysteine, ends with the phenylalanine, and has 12 residues. The DNA shown is the 36-base CDR3, in frame from base 1. V was cut back by 1 base and J by 8 bases, leaving a gap of 7 bases between them. CDR1 is given as SGHDN and CDR2 as FVKESK, both from the germline V gene. Systemically healthy Caucasian individuals from Russia, some 40 in total and aged about 6 to 95 years, were included as donors. Each donor gave about 9.2 milliliters of peripheral blood, drawn into EDTA-treated Vacutainer tubes. Ficoll-Paque density-gradient centrifugation was used to isolate PBMCs, with at least 6.5 million obtained per sample. Total RNA was extracted from PBMCs with Trizol reagent, with at least 6 micrograms obtained per sample. Naive CD45RAhigh/CD27high T cell percentages were measured by flow cytometry on a PBMC aliquot from every donor.

The V gene is TRBV14 and the J gene is TRBJ2-3; no D gene can be assigned with confidence. The sample taken for sequencing was blood. The receptor comes from a man aged 18 to 35 in good health. The CDR3 amino acid sequence is: CASSQGRGTQYF. The nucleotides are TGTGCCAGCAGCCAAGGGCGAGGTACGCAGTATTTT.